Listed below are T cell receptor beta chains from one sample, sequenced in a study of blood T cell repertoires in COVID-19. Method: immunoSEQ multiplex PCR; TCRdb's copy keeps in-frame clones and lacks some. Found here are over 200,000 clones, approximately 90% of them singletons; the top ten hold about 0.99%. Sequenced: peripheral blood. All receptors come from a woman between 40 and 50 years old who had recovered from COVID-19. CDR3s include the opening cysteine and the closing phenylalanine or tryptophan. Each record gives: V gene, clone size, J gene, D gene, CDR3 protein, CDR3 DNA. A D gene is named only where the DNA matches it firmly. For some rows the clone size is stated as once, few or many, or as a class when expanded; others skip it.

>TRBV30|.|TRBJ1-5|.
CAWSSRGGFSNQPQHF
TGTGCCTGGAGTTCACGGGGGGGGTTTAGCAATCAGCCCCAGCATTTT
>TRBV7-9|.|TRBJ1-5|.
CASSLGGTLAPQHF
TGTGCCAGCAGCTTAGGGGGGACATTGGCGCCCCAGCATTTT
>TRBV6-5|.|TRBJ2-2|.
CASKTGGAGPGELFF
TGTGCCAGCAAAACAGGCGGCGCTGGGCCGGGGGAGCTGTTTTTT
>TRBV7-2|many|TRBJ2-1|.
CASSLAGASSYNEQFF
TGTGCCAGCAGCTTAGCGGGGGCGAGCTCCTACAATGAGCAGTTCTTC
>TRBV18|.|TRBJ1-1|.
CASSPRGGAEAFF
TGTGCCAGCTCACCACGGGGGGGTGCTGAAGCTTTCTTT
>TRBV2|.|TRBJ1-1|.
CASTLWTANTEAFF
TGTGCCAGCACCCTATGGACAGCCAACACTGAAGCTTTCTTT
>TRBV19|.|TRBJ1-1|.
CASRPPGHPNTEAFF
TGTGCCAGCCGCCCCCCGGGACACCCGAACACTGAAGCTTTCTTT
>TRBV15|.|TRBJ2-2|.
CATSRARDSYTGELFF
TGTGCCACCAGCCGCGCCCGGGACTCTTACACCGGGGAGCTGTTTTTT
>TRBV4-1|.|TRBJ2-2|TRBD2
CASSLRPGLATELFF
TGCGCCAGCAGCCTCAGACCGGGACTAGCGACCGAGCTGTTTTTT
>TRBV6-2/TRBV6-3|few|TRBJ1-3|.
CASSYSISGGAGGRNTIYF
TGTGCCAGCAGTTACTCGATATCAGGCGGCGCCGGCGGGCGAAACACCATATATTTT
>TRBV4-1|few|TRBJ1-5|.
CASSQAGHNQPQHF
TGCGCCAGCAGCCAAGCCGGACACAATCAGCCCCAGCATTTT
>TRBV9|.|TRBJ2-1|.
CASSENGWAFYNEQFF
TGTGCCAGCAGCGAGAATGGGTGGGCCTTCTACAATGAGCAGTTCTTC
>TRBV9|.|TRBJ1-1|.
CASSVAGGGNTEAFF
TGTGCCAGCAGCGTAGCGGGGGGCGGCAACACTGAAGCTTTCTTT
>TRBV11-2|.|TRBJ1-5|.
CASSLGGRGNQPQHF
TGTGCCAGCAGCTTAGGGGGGCGGGGGAATCAGCCCCAGCATTTT
>TRBV11-2|.|TRBJ1-5|TRBD1
CASSLGTGDQPQHF
TGTGCCAGCAGCTTAGGGACAGGGGATCAGCCCCAGCATTTT
>TRBV7-2|.|TRBJ1-5|.
CASSMMTGGRDQPQHF
TGTGCCAGCAGCATGATGACAGGTGGCCGGGATCAGCCCCAGCATTTT
>TRBV7-2|once|TRBJ1-2|TRBD1
CASSLPAGGGYGYTF
TGTGCCAGCAGCCTACCCGCAGGGGGCGGCTATGGCTACACCTTC
>TRBV4-1|.|TRBJ1-1|TRBD1
CASSQYRGNTEAFF
TGCGCCAGCAGCCAATACAGGGGGAACACTGAAGCTTTCTTT
>TRBV5-8|.|TRBJ1-5|TRBD1
CASSSPGGPRNQPQHF
TGTGCCAGCAGCTCTCCAGGGGGGCCACGCAATCAGCCCCAGCATTTT
>TRBV19|.|TRBJ2-1|TRBD2
CASSSWGGQNEQFF
TGTGCCAGTAGTAGTTGGGGAGGGCAGAATGAGCAGTTCTTC
>TRBV15|.|TRBJ1-2|.
CATSRDSGTYGYTF
TGTGCCACCAGCAGGGACAGCGGAACCTATGGCTACACCTTC
>TRBV25-1|.|TRBJ1-6|TRBD1
CASSPRGTGGDSPLHF
TGTGCCAGCAGCCCCCGAGGGACAGGCGGGGATTCACCCCTCCACTTT
>TRBV5-1|.|TRBJ1-6|TRBD1
CASSLETTGGTYNSPLHF
TGCGCCAGCAGCTTGGAAACCACAGGGGGGACCTATAATTCACCCCTCCACTTT
>TRBV7-2|.|TRBJ1-6|.
CASSRGGGGYSPLHF
TGTGCCAGCAGCAGGGGTGGTGGTGGGTATTCACCCCTCCACTTT
>TRBV9|.|TRBJ2-2|TRBD2
CASTRLADPGELFF
TGTGCCAGCACCCGACTAGCGGACCCCGGGGAGCTGTTTTTT
>TRBV3-1/TRBV3-2|.|TRBJ2-3|.
CASSQDAGARGSGTSTDTQYF
TGTGCCAGCAGCCAAGATGCGGGCGCACGGGGTAGCGGAACTAGCACAGATACGCAGTATTTT
>TRBV15|.|TRBJ1-3|.
CATSRDQGGGNTIYF
TGTGCCACCAGCAGAGATCAGGGAGGTGGAAACACCATATATTTT
>TRBV6-5|.|TRBJ2-2|.
CASSPGGRRVFF
TGTGCCAGCAGCCCAGGAGGCCGGAGGGTGTTTTTT
>TRBV24-1|.|TRBJ2-1|TRBD2
CATSDGTSGRAGYNEQFF
TGTGCCACCAGTGACGGGACTAGCGGGAGGGCCGGGTACAATGAGCAGTTCTTC
>TRBV28|once|TRBJ1-5|.
CASTLRGGGNQPQHF
TGTGCCAGCACCCTCCGGGGAGGGGGCAATCAGCCCCAGCATTTT
>TRBV24-1|.|TRBJ2-1|TRBD2
CATSDSRLAGHNEQFF
TGTGCCACCAGTGATTCTCGGCTAGCGGGCCACAATGAGCAGTTCTTC
>TRBV10-1|.|TRBJ2-1|.
CASSDGGPYNEQFF
TGCGCCAGCAGTGACGGAGGGCCCTACAATGAGCAGTTCTTC
>TRBV7-2|few|TRBJ1-3|TRBD1
CASSLGPDRGGNTIYF
TGTGCCAGCAGCTTGGGTCCGGACAGGGGAGGAAACACCATATATTTT
>TRBV7-6|.|TRBJ1-1|.
CASSPRGGNTEAFF
TGTGCCAGCAGCCCCAGGGGTGGGAACACTGAAGCTTTCTTT
>TRBV5-1|.|TRBJ2-4|.
CASSLVAGGQNIQYF
TGCGCCAGCAGCTTGGTTGCCGGGGGACAAAACATTCAGTACTTC
>TRBV14|.|TRBJ1-2|TRBD1
CASSLGQATPSGYTF
TGTGCCAGCAGCCTCGGACAGGCCACCCCCTCGGGCTACACCTTC
>TRBV6-5|once|TRBJ1-5|TRBD1
CASTYGDRGFQPQHF
TGTGCCAGCACCTACGGGGACAGGGGTTTTCAGCCCCAGCATTTT
>TRBV6-5|.|TRBJ2-3|.
CASSYAPRSRGDTQYF
TGTGCCAGCAGTTACGCCCCTAGGTCCCGGGGGGATACGCAGTATTTT
>TRBV12-3/TRBV12-4|once|TRBJ1-2|.
CASSPPGYYGYTF
TGTGCCAGCAGTCCCCCAGGTTACTATGGCTACACCTTC
>TRBV14|.|TRBJ2-2|.
CASSPRRTGELFF
TGTGCCAGCAGCCCCCGGAGAACCGGGGAGCTGTTTTTT
>TRBV25-1|.|TRBJ2-1|.
CASSRGGDYNEQFF
TGTGCCAGCAGTCGGGGCGGGGACTACAATGAGCAGTTCTTC
>TRBV11-1|.|TRBJ2-1|TRBD2
CASSLASSGRWYEQFF
TGTGCCAGCAGCTTAGCATCTAGCGGGAGATGGTATGAGCAGTTCTTC
>TRBV14|.|TRBJ2-1|TRBD2
CASSQGLAAYNEQFF
TGTGCCAGCAGCCAAGGACTAGCGGCCTACAATGAGCAGTTCTTC
>TRBV28|few|TRBJ2-7|TRBD2
CASSLAGPTYEQYF
TGTGCCAGCAGTCTAGCGGGGCCTACCTACGAGCAGTACTTC
>TRBV30|.|TRBJ2-2|TRBD2
CAWSWGGTGELFF
TGTGCCTGGAGTTGGGGGGGCACCGGGGAGCTGTTTTTT
>TRBV7-8|.|TRBJ2-1|.
CASGGTEQFF
TGTGCCAGCGGCGGGACCGAGCAGTTCTTC
>TRBV4-3|.|TRBJ1-5|.
CASSPTVSNQPQHF
TGCGCCAGCAGCCCCACGGTTAGCAATCAGCCCCAGCATTTT
>TRBV7-2|.|TRBJ1-5|.
CASSTQGLLNQPQHF
TGTGCCAGCAGCACTCAGGGCCTCCTCAATCAGCCCCAGCATTTT
>TRBV24-1|.|TRBJ2-7|.
CATSARGYEQYF
TGTGCCACCAGTGCCAGGGGCTACGAGCAGTACTTC
>TRBV10-3|.|TRBJ1-6|.
CAISEADQRGNSPLHF
TGTGCCATCAGTGAGGCGGACCAAAGGGGTAATTCACCCCTCCACTTT
>TRBV5-6|.|TRBJ2-1|.
CASSPPGGMYNEQFF
TGTGCCAGCAGCCCCCCAGGAGGGATGTACAATGAGCAGTTCTTC